Each of the 23 T cell receptor beta chains below was sequenced from the same sample in a study of patients and donors after allogeneic stem cell transplantation. TCRdb ran MiXCR on the RT-PCR reads and lists one entry per CDR3 protein. The data hold roughly 960,000 distinct CDR3 sequences, with roughly 17% observed a single time. Sample: blood, either unsorted or a sorted T cell fraction (not recorded which). These receptors were collected from a human donor who was either an allogeneic HSCT recipient or a stem cell or donor lymphocyte infusion donor (not recorded which). It is not recorded whose cells these are; they may come from a transplant donor.

This clonotype showed up just a few times. The genes are TRBV5-1 and TRBJ2-1; TRBD2 aligns across 12 bases. With V trimmed by 1 base and J by 6 bases, 2 bases remained unmatched. CDR3 length equals 15 residues. Germline loops: CDR1 SGHRS, CDR2 YFSETQ. In DNA, the CDR3 is TGCGCCAGCAGCTTGACTAGCGGGAGGCTCAATGAGCAGTTCTTC. It codes for CASSLTSGRLNEQFF.

The CDR3 region has the DNA TGTGCCAGCAGTTACTCGGGAGGGAAGGGGTCCTACGAGCAGTACTTC. Protein sequence: CASSYSGGKGSYEQYF. This chain links TRBV6-5 with TRBJ2-7; TRBD2 agrees at 7 bases. The CDR3 covers 16 residues. Per germline, CDR1 MNHEY and CDR2 SVGAGI. With V trimmed by 0 bases and J by 1 base, 6 bases remained unmatched.

The chain has TRBV29-1 and TRBJ1-1; D gene uncertain. The CDR3 has 15 residues. V lost 3 bases, J lost 1 base, and 15 bases lay in between. CDR1 and CDR2 from the germline V gene are SQVTM and ANQGSEA. CDR3 sequence: CSVEFGVHRNTEAFF. The CDR3 nucleotides are TGCAGCGTTGAGTTCGGGGTACACAGGAACACTGAAGCTTTCTTT.

The chain uses TRBV7-6 and TRBJ1-5, with TRBD1 matching over 7 bases. V lost 5 bases and J lost 5; bases outside the gene matches: 12. The CDR3 length is 16 residues. Germline CDR1 is SGHVS and CDR2 is FNYEAQ. CDR3 sequence reads: CASSLSAGGPDQPQHF. Here the CDR3 DNA reads TGTGCCAGCAGCCTTTCGGCAGGGGGGCCAGATCAGCCCCAGCATTTT.

CDR3 protein: CSVVISGRAYEQYF. CDR3 nucleotide sequence: TGCAGCGTTGTAATCAGCGGGAGGGCCTACGAGCAGTACTTC. V gene TRBV29-1 combines with J gene TRBJ2-7; 10 bases line up with TRBD2. The J segment lost 2 bases and the V segment lost 4 bases, leaving 5 bases of the junction unmatched. The CDR3 is made up of 14 amino acids. The germline gives CDR1 SQVTM, CDR2 ANQGSEA.

The V gene is TRBV9, the J gene TRBJ2-1, with D hard to call. The germline V gene has CDR1 SGDLS and CDR2 YYNGEE. The V end lost 0 bases, the J end lost 6 bases, and 4 bases lay between the germline ends. The CDR3 is 12 residues long. The DNA for the CDR3 is TGTGCCAGCAGCGTAGATAGCAATGAGCAGTTCTTC. Translated, it gives CASSVDSNEQFF.

This clonotype was seen a handful of times. CDR3 DNA: TGCGCCAGCAGCTTGGACAGGGATTCCCTAGGGTCGGACGAGCAGTACTTC. It codes for CASSLDRDSLGSDEQYF. This chain uses TRBV5-1 with TRBJ2-7; tentative D call: TRBD1 (6 bases). The CDR3 covers 17 residues. CDR1 SGHRS and CDR2 YFSETQ come from the germline V gene. Deletions cut 0 bases from V and 5 bases from J, with 21 bases between.

A few counts support this clonotype. The chain carries TRBV4-1 and TRBJ2-3, with 7 nucleotides matching TRBD2. Germline V gene data show CDR1 as MGHRA and CDR2 as YSYEKL. The CDR3 covers 16 residues. With V trimmed by 1 base and J by 2 bases, 6 bases remained unmatched. The CDR3 DNA follows: TGCGCCAGCAGCCAAGGGTTAGCGGGTAACACAGATACGCAGTATTTT. Translating gives CASSQGLAGNTDTQYF.

The V call is TRBV3-1, the J call TRBJ1-2; 11 bases fit TRBD1. Trimming cost V 4 bases and J 4 bases; bases outside gene matches: 8. Germline-derived CDR1 and CDR2 are LGHDT and YNNKEL (reference sequence). CDR3 length equals 16 residues. CDR3 DNA: TGTGCCAGCAGCCGACGGACAGGGGGCCGGCTCTATGGCTACACCTTC. Protein product: CASSRRTGGRLYGYTF. Full variable domain (remainder filled in from reference TRBV3-1 and TRBJ1-2): DTAVSQTPKYLVTQMGNDKSIKCEQNLGHDTMYWYKQDSKKFLKIMFSYNNKELIINETVPNRFSPKSPDKAHLNLHINSLELGDSAVYFCASSRRTGGRLYGYTFGSGTRLTVV.

This clonotype came up many times. The chain uses TRBV12-3 or TRBV12-4 and TRBJ2-3; possibly TRBD2 for D (6 bases). The CDR3 contains 14 residues. Trimming took off 1 base at V and 5 bases at J, with 10 bases between the two ends. The CDR3 is CASSLDRRGDTQYF. The CDR3 DNA reads TGTGCCAGCAGTTTAGACAGGCGGGGAGATACGCAGTATTTT.

CDR3 loop: CASIKDTGGELFF. DNA of the CDR3: TGTGCCAGCATAAAGGACACTGGCGGGGAGCTGTTTTTT. The chain has TRBV11-3 and TRBJ2-2, with TRBD1 as a possible D gene (5 bases). The CDR3 consists of 13 residues. Germline CDR1 and CDR2: SGHNT and YENEEA. V lost 7 bases, J lost 7 bases, and 13 bases lay in between.

This clonotype came up a few times. The V call is TRBV20-1, the J call TRBJ2-7; 8 nucleotides line up with TRBD1. Germline trimming cut 5 bases from V and 5 bases from J; bases unmatched to any gene: 8. CDR1 and CDR2 (germline): DFQATT, SNEGSKA (reference sequence). This CDR3 comprises 13 residues. In DNA form, the CDR3 reads TGCAGTGCTGTCCGGGCAGGGGGCGACGAGCAGTACTTC. Protein: CSAVRAGGDEQYF.

The V gene is TRBV20-1, the J gene TRBJ2-4; either TRBD1 or TRBD2 may supply D (5 bases each). Trimming cost V 2 bases and J 10 bases, with 24 bases left between them. This CDR3 is built from 16 residues. Germline-derived CDR1 and CDR2 are DFQATT and SNEGSKA (reference sequence). The DNA of the CDR3 is TGCAGTGCTAGAATTCTGTCAGGGACCCAGTATGGGATTCAGTACTTC. Amino acid sequence: CSARILSGTQYGIQYF.

This chain joins TRBV29-1 and TRBJ2-2, with D hard to call. The CDR3 spans 13 residues. V shed 4 bases and J shed 7 bases, with 13 bases lying between them. In germline, CDR1 is SQVTM, CDR2 ANQGSEA. DNA for the CDR3: TGCAGCGTTGTCCCACATCAAGGCGGGGAGCTGTTTTTT. Its translation is CSVVPHQGGELFF.

The gene calls are TRBV5-1 and TRBJ2-2, with D uncertain. This CDR3 is 13 amino acids long. Per the germline V gene, CDR1 is SGHRS and CDR2 is YFSETQ. V gave up 1 base and J gave up 4 bases, with 5 bases separating them. This CDR3 reads CASSLPPTGELFF. CDR3 coding DNA: TGCGCCAGCAGCTTGCCCCCCACCGGGGAGCTGTTTTTT. The full variable domain, in which reference TRBV5-1 and TRBJ2-2 provide the parts outside the CDR3, is KAGVTQTPRYLIKTRGQQVTLSCSPISGHRSVSWYQQTPGQGLQFLFEYFSETQRNKGNFPGRFSGRQFSNSRSEMNVSTLELGDSALYLCASSLPPTGELFFGEGSRLTVL.

This rearrangement joins TRBV7-3 to TRBJ1-1, with 9 nucleotides matching TRBD1. J lost 4 bases, V lost 5 bases, and 5 bases had no gene match. Germline V gives CDR1 SGHTA, CDR2 FQGTGA. The CDR3 consists of 14 residues. This CDR3 reads CASSTDRGITEAFF. The DNA for the CDR3 is TGTGCCAGCAGCACTGACAGGGGGATCACTGAAGCTTTCTTT.

This clonotype was recorded a few times. The chain has TRBV27 and TRBJ2-5; 7 bases match TRBD1. Germline CDR1 reads MNHEY; CDR2 reads SMNVEV (reference sequence). CDR3 length: 12 amino acids. The V and J ends lost 7 bases and 5 bases, in that order; junction bases with no gene match: 4. CDR3 nucleotide sequence: TGTGCCAGCAAGGGGGCCCTTGAGACCCAGTACTTC. As protein: CASKGALETQYF.

The V and J genes are TRBV9 and TRBJ2-1; the D call may be TRBD1 or TRBD2 (5 bases each). The CDR3 totals 13 residues. Trimming pared 0 bases from V and 12 bases from J, leaving 13 bases between. CDR1 SGDLS and CDR2 YYNGEE come from the germline V gene. The CDR3 loop is CASSVGGEKVQFF. The CDR3 nucleotides read TGTGCCAGCAGCGTAGGAGGGGAAAAAGTGCAGTTCTTC.

The chain has TRBV12-3 or TRBV12-4 and TRBJ1-5; no definite D call. V lost 6 bases, J lost 2 bases, and 14 bases lay in between. The CDR3 extends over 15 amino acids. The CDR3 reads CASRSRAAGNQPQHF. CDR3 DNA: TGTGCCAGCAGATCCCGGGCGGCGGGCAATCAGCCCCAGCATTTT.

This clonotype was counted only a few times. The V gene is TRBV29-1, the J gene TRBJ1-2; 7 bases fit TRBD1. CDR1 SQVTM and CDR2 ANQGSEA come from the germline V gene. This CDR3 region has 13 residues. The J segment lost 1 base and the V segment lost 6 bases, leaving 5 bases of the junction unmatched. CDR3 region: CSVDTGVNYGYTF. The DNA of the CDR3 is TGCAGCGTCGACACAGGGGTTAACTATGGCTACACCTTC.

This chain connects TRBV24-1 to TRBJ1-2; D gene ambiguous. The ends were cut back, 3 bases at V and 3 bases at J, with 10 bases in the middle. The CDR3 covers 14 residues. Germline CDR1 KGHDR, CDR2 SFDVKD. The CDR3 is CATSDGLGYYGYTF. CDR3 coding DNA: TGTGCCACCAGTGATGGCCTGGGGTACTATGGCTACACCTTC.

This clonotype turned up a few times. The rearrangement uses TRBV29-1 and TRBJ2-2; unclear D gene. The CDR3 extends over 13 amino acids. Germline CDR1 is SQVTM and CDR2 is ANQGSEA. Trimming stripped 3 bases from V and 1 base from J, with 6 bases between. The CDR3 nucleotides are TGCAGCGTTGACGGGCAGAACACCGGGGAGCTGTTTTTT. Residues: CSVDGQNTGELFF.

The rearrangement joins TRBV24-1 to TRBJ2-7; D possibly corresponds to TRBD1 (5 bases). In germline, CDR1 is KGHDR, CDR2 SFDVKD. CDR3 length equals 16 residues. Trimming stripped 5 bases from V and 2 bases from J, with 18 bases between. CDR3 coding DNA: TGTGCCACCAGTGCGTCTGAAACAGGAAGCACCTACGAGCAGTACTTC. It yields the protein CATSASETGSTYEQYF.